This TCR beta chain was observed in a study of PD-1 blockade in classical Hodgkin lymphoma. About the research overall: Patients were infused with nivolumab 3 mg/kg every 2 weeks.

Study-level findings and limits: By cycle point C4D1, TCR diversity had risen significantly in CD4+ cells (but not CD8+ cells).

Relapse was seen in all patients after autologous stem cell transplantation, and brentuximab vedotin exposure was variable. Patients reached a best response of complete response, partial response or progressive disease. Points on this clone: What it recognizes is unknown.

With 0 bases removed from V and 4 bases from J, the gap between germline ends came to 13 bases. The germline CDR1 and CDR2 sequences are SGHVS and FQNEAQ. The CDR3 has 16 residues. Assay used: immunoSEQ multiplex PCR; TCRdb lists only in-frame clones, some missing. This repertoire shows 20,000 to 25,000 clones, 70% to 85% found once; its top ten account for about a fifth. This rearrangement joins TRBV7-8 to TRBJ2-1; perhaps D is TRBD1 or TRBD2 (5 bases each). Sequencing was performed on peripheral blood mononuclear cells (PBMCs), taken at baseline. The source is a human donor with classical Hodgkin lymphoma. In DNA form, the CDR3 reads TGTGCCAGCAGCTTAGCGAAGGGACGGCGATACAATGAGCAGTTCTTC. Its translation: CASSLAKGRRYNEQFF.